The clone carrying this TCR beta chain has more than one count but fewer than ten. Template material for amplifying TCR beta CDR3 regions consisted of RNA transcripts. HTBI primers were the set used in a first-round RT-PCR of the TCR CDR3. TCRdb reprocessed the multiplex PCR reads with MiXCR, giving one entry per CDR3 protein. This sample has more than 550,000 distinct CDR3 sequences, with around 20% found just once. These data belong to a study of T cells in Graves' hyperthyroidism and ophthalmopathy. The source of this sequence is a woman aged 45-60 years with Graves' hyperthyroidism that later progressed to Graves' ophthalmopathy. The specimen was blood.

Here the CDR3 DNA reads TGCGCCAGCAGCTTGGCCCCGTTGGGGTCGACCGGGGAGCTGTTTTTT. Its protein is CASSLAPLGSTGELFF. This chain uses TRBV5-1 with TRBJ2-2; no firm D call. Trimming cost V 0 bases and J 5 bases, with 14 bases left between them. Per the germline V gene, CDR1 is SGHRS and CDR2 is YFSETQ. This CDR3 comprises 16 residues.